What follows is one T cell receptor (beta chain) and its context. The sample belongs to a study of OX40 agonist ivuxolimab in advanced cancers. Only in-frame clones appear in the TCRdb table, and some are missing; sequencing was by immunoSEQ multiplex PCR. In the table there are 85,000 to 130,000 clones, approximately 90% of which are singletons. The CDR3 sequence is 14 residues long. CDR1 and CDR2 (germline): GTSNPN, SVGIG (reference sequence). V lost 7 bases and J 2 bases, leaving 16 bases between the germline ends. The chain recombines TRBV30 with TRBJ2-3; no clear D. This clonotype was sampled from an adult with an advanced solid tumor such as melanoma, head and neck, liver or kidney cancer. Sequencing was performed on CD4+ or CD8+ T cells sorted from blood, taken in a trial of the OX40 agonist ivuxolimab. In DNA form, the CDR3 reads TGTGCCTACGTCAAGACCTTTTACACAGATACGCAGTATTTT. This encodes CAYVKTFYTDTQYF.